The 25 T cell receptor beta chains below come from one sample, sequenced in a study of T cells after yellow fever vaccination. Each CDR3 protein is one row after TCRdb ran MiXCR on the 5' RACE reads. The sample records approximately 610,000 distinct CDR3 sequences, about a sixth being singletons. The sequenced sample was PBMCs, obtained 5 to 6 days after the first yellow fever vaccination. Source of these receptors: a man between 18 and 35 years old who received the YFV17D yellow fever vaccine.

The table lists this clonotype with a few counts. The chain is built from TRBV5-1 and TRBJ1-6; no reliable D call. V was shortened by 0 bases and J by 2 bases, with 9 bases between the two germline ends. Germline V gives CDR1 SGHRS, CDR2 YFSETQ. The CDR3 loop spans 16 amino acids. The CDR3 protein is CASSLDTAAYNSPLHF. CDR3 sequence (DNA): TGCGCCAGCAGCTTGGATACAGCGGCCTATAATTCACCCCTCCACTTT.

The chain has TRBV21-1 and TRBJ2-5. TRBV21-1 has pseudogene status. The CDR3 sequence is 16 residues long. CDR3 residues: CASSKENDGYQETQYF. The CDR3 DNA reads TGTGCCAGCAGCAAGGAGAATGACGGCTACCAAGAGACCCAGTACTTC.

This clonotype was counted only a few times. The J gene is TRBJ1-2, the V gene TRBV6-5; D remains ambiguous. The CDR3 spans 14 residues. CDR1 and CDR2 (germline): MNHEY, SVGAGI. V was clipped by 2 bases and J by 1 base, with 8 bases between them. The CDR3 reads CASSYNGFNYGYTF. The DNA for the CDR3 is TGTGCCAGCAGTTACAACGGATTTAACTATGGCTACACCTTC.

This clonotype was seen many times. The rearrangement joins TRBV4-1 to TRBJ2-1, with 7 positions matching TRBD2. Germline V CDR1 and CDR2: MGHRA, YSYEKL. CDR3 length: 16 residues. The ends lost 1 base at V and 5 bases at J; junction bases unmatched: 8. In DNA, the CDR3 is TGCGCCAGCAGCCAAGGACATCTAGCGGTGGACAATGAGCAGTTCTTC. Encoded protein: CASSQGHLAVDNEQFF.

CDR3 sequence: CASRSRVTDEKLFF. The CDR3 coding sequence is TGTGCCAGCAGGAGCAGGGTAACGGATGAAAAACTGTTTTTT. This chain connects TRBV12-3 or TRBV12-4 to TRBJ1-4, with D maybe TRBD1 (5 bases). V was trimmed by 6 bases and J by 6 bases, leaving 14 bases between them. CDR3 size: 14 residues.

This chain joins TRBV7-2 and TRBJ2-5, with D possibly matching TRBD1 (6 bases). From germline, CDR1 is SGHTA and CDR2 FQGNSA. CDR3 length: 15 residues. V shed 0 bases and J shed 1 base, with 9 bases lying between them. The CDR3 sequence is CASSLAGAFQETQYF. The CDR3 DNA reads TGTGCCAGCAGCTTAGCGGGGGCCTTCCAAGAGACCCAGTACTTC.

The gene calls are TRBV4-1 and TRBJ2-2; tentative D call: TRBD1 (6 bases). The CDR3 has 16 residues. V was trimmed by 0 bases and J by 7 bases, leaving 15 bases between them. The germline gives CDR1 MGHRA, CDR2 YSYEKL. CDR3 coding DNA: TGCGCCAGCAGCCAAGATGGGGGCCCGGGGATCGGGGAGCTGTTTTTT. It specifies CASSQDGGPGIGELFF.

This clonotype came up many times. The chain uses TRBV3-1 and TRBJ2-1, with D possibly matching TRBD2 (5 bases). CDR1 LGHDT and CDR2 YNNKEL come from the germline V gene (reference sequence). The CDR3 is 14 residues long. V lost 1 base, J lost 6 bases, and 10 bases lay in between. In DNA, the CDR3 is TGTGCCAGCAGCCAAGGGCTAGAGGGCAATGAGCAGTTCTTC. Its protein product is CASSQGLEGNEQFF.

The chain uses TRBV12-3 or TRBV12-4 and TRBJ2-5; the D is unclear. V was cut by 3 bases and J by 4 bases, with 9 bases left in between. The CDR3 consists of 13 residues. CDR3 bases: TGTGCCAGCAGTTTCTTGGGTGGAGAGACCCAGTACTTC. Protein product: CASSFLGGETQYF.

This clonotype was seen more than once but under ten times. The CDR3 reads CASRHGQGSSYNSPLHF. The DNA for the CDR3 is TGTGCCAGCAGACACGGACAGGGGAGCTCCTATAATTCACCCCTCCACTTT. The J gene is TRBJ1-6, the V gene TRBV6-2 or TRBV6-3; 9 positions agree with TRBD1. Germline V gene sequence: CDR1 MNHEY, CDR2 SVGEGT. The CDR3 is made up of 17 amino acids. V was pared by 6 bases and J by 0 bases, with 6 bases of the junction left unmatched.

About this clonotype itself: The junction departs from the called germline gene at one end, perhaps through a read error. J is TRBJ2-7 and V is TRBV27, with D perhaps matching TRBD2 (5 bases). This CDR3 is built from 11 residues. The germline gives CDR1 MNHEY, CDR2 SMNVEV (reference sequence). The CDR3 is CATTSGYEQHF. The CDR3 DNA reads TGTGCTACCACCAGCGGATACGAGCAGCACTTC.

This clonotype showed up just a few times. The rearrangement links TRBV7-2 to TRBJ2-2, with 8 bases matching TRBD1. The CDR3 is 16 residues long. With V trimmed by 5 bases and J by 3 bases, 8 bases remained unmatched. Germline V gene lookup returns CDR1 SGHTA and CDR2 FQGNSA. The DNA for the CDR3 is TGTGCCAGCAGCCCGCAGACCAGGGGGCACACCGGGGAGCTGTTTTTT. Its translation is CASSPQTRGHTGELFF.

As for this clonotype: It is unclear where the CDR3 begins or ends on the DNA, so no DNA is shown, and the CDR3 is as TCRdb lists it. The V and J genes are TRBV6-5 and TRBJ1-2; the table names TRBD1, a call not compared with the DNA. The CDR3 sequence runs 16 residues, both termini included. Germline V lookup: CDR1 MNHEY, CDR2 SVGAGI. CDR3: CASSTSGTGSGYGYTF.

This clonotype was detected a few times. CDR3 bases: TGTGCCAGCAGTTACCGTGGGGTCAGGTCCTATAATTCACCCCTCCACTTT. Its translation: CASSYRGVRSYNSPLHF. The chain links TRBV6-5 to TRBJ1-6, with D unresolved. Germline assignment: CDR1 MNHEY and CDR2 SVGAGI. The CDR3 has 17 amino acids. V lost 2 bases and J lost 1, with 12 bases in between.

V gene TRBV5-7 combines with J gene TRBJ2-2; 9 bases map to TRBD1. TRBV5-7 is reported as an ORF; its role is uncertain. CDR3 size: 15 residues. V lost 3 bases, J lost 7 bases, and 7 bases stayed unmatched. CDR3 nucleotides: TGTGCCAGCAGCTCTACAGGGGGCTTGAGCGGGGAGCTGTTTTTT. Encoded protein: CASSSTGGLSGELFF.

The chain links TRBV5-1 to TRBJ1-4; 7 bases line up with TRBD1. The CDR3 spans 13 residues. After removal of 4 bases from V and 8 bases from J, the junction contained 5 bases not matched to a gene. Germline lookup yields CDR1 SGHRS and CDR2 YFSETQ. As DNA, the CDR3 is TGCGCCAGCAGCACGGGACAGTCGGAAAAACTGTTTTTT. As protein: CASSTGQSEKLFF.

V is TRBV6-2 or TRBV6-3 and J is TRBJ1-5; no clear D. The CDR3 consists of 14 residues. Germline V gene lookup returns CDR1 MNHEY and CDR2 SVGEGT. Trimming shortened V by 6 bases and J by 6 bases, and 15 bases separated the two germline ends. The CDR3 bases are TGTGCCAGCAGCACCTGGACTGAGGGTCAGCCCCAGCATTTT. Amino acid sequence: CASSTWTEGQPQHF.

The V and J genes are TRBV5-1 and TRBJ2-1; D is ambiguous. Germline V CDR1 and CDR2: SGHRS, YFSETQ. The CDR3 has 12 amino acids. The V end lost 2 bases, the J end lost 12 bases, and 12 bases lay between the germline ends. The CDR3 nucleotides read TGCGCCAGCAGCTTAGGACCCTTGGGGCAGTTCTTC. It yields the protein CASSLGPLGQFF. Looking up the rest from reference TRBV5-1 and TRBJ2-1 gives the full variable domain: KAGVTQTPRYLIKTRGQQVTLSCSPISGHRSVSWYQQTPGQGLQFLFEYFSETQRNKGNFPGRFSGRQFSNSRSEMNVSTLELGDSALYLCASSLGPLGQFFGPGTRLTVL.

This clonotype has a handful of counts. The gene calls are TRBV19 and TRBJ2-2, with D perhaps given as TRBD1 or TRBD2 (5 bases each). The CDR3 spans 13 residues. The germline V gene has CDR1 LNHDA and CDR2 SQIVND (reference sequence). The CDR3 reads CTSDGGDTGELFF. For the CDR3, the DNA is TGTACCTCAGATGGGGGAGACACCGGGGAGCTGTTTTTT.

The table lists this clonotype with a few counts. J is TRBJ2-7 and V is TRBV18; D is uncertain. The V and J ends lost 0 bases and 7 bases respectively, with 10 bases between them. The CDR3 totals 13 residues. Germline V gene lookup returns CDR1 KGHSH and CDR2 LQKENI. CDR3 nucleotides: TGTGCCAGCTCACCACCGCCCGCTAGGGAGCAGTACTTC. As protein: CASSPPPAREQYF.

The CDR3 loop is CATSDPGGNEQFF. CDR3 coding DNA: TGTGCCACCAGTGATCCAGGGGGGAATGAGCAGTTCTTC. The genes are TRBV24-1 and TRBJ2-1, with a tentative D call TRBD1 (7 bases). Per germline, CDR1 KGHDR and CDR2 SFDVKD. The CDR3 runs 13 residues. V was clipped by 3 bases and J by 7 bases, with 9 bases between them.

This clonotype was seen more than once but under ten times. The genes are TRBV3-1 and TRBJ1-2, with D uncertain. There are 12 residues in the CDR3. Germline values: CDR1 LGHDT, CDR2 YNNKEL (reference sequence). V was cut by 1 base and J by 8 bases, with 8 bases left in between. The CDR3 here is CASSQGGKGYTF. The CDR3 nucleotides read TGTGCCAGCAGCCAAGGTGGGAAGGGCTACACCTTC.

In this sample, this clonotype turned up many times. The J gene is TRBJ2-1, the V gene TRBV9; D is unclear. CDR1 is SGDLS and CDR2 is YYNGEE in the germline V gene. V was clipped by 4 bases and J by 4 bases, with 9 bases between them. The CDR3 runs 13 residues. The CDR3 sequence: CASSLTQYNEQFF. In DNA form, the CDR3 reads TGTGCCAGCAGCCTTACCCAATACAATGAGCAGTTCTTC.

This clonotype was counted ten times or more. The V and J genes are TRBV4-2 and TRBJ2-3; either TRBD1 or TRBD2 may supply D (5 bases each). The CDR3 length is 16 residues. The germline CDR1 and CDR2 sequences are LGHNA and YNFKEQ. V lost 0 bases and J 0 bases, leaving 10 bases between the germline ends. The CDR3 DNA reads as TGTGCCAGCAGCCAAGAAGGGACCGCTAGCACAGATACGCAGTATTTT. Its translation: CASSQEGTASTDTQYF.

This clonotype was seen more than once but under ten times. The rearrangement links TRBV10-3 to TRBJ2-5; no reliable D call. The CDR3 is 13 residues long. Germline loops: CDR1 ENHRY, CDR2 SYGVKD. Trimming took off 4 bases at V and 3 bases at J, with 9 bases between the two ends. The CDR3 sequence: CAISVREEETQYF. The CDR3 DNA reads as TGTGCCATCAGTGTTAGGGAAGAAGAGACCCAGTACTTC.